This is a list of T cell receptor beta chains from one sample in a study of blood T cells in healthy people across ages. MiXCR, applied by TCRdb to the 5' RACE reads, yields one record per CDR3 protein. The sample records roughly 2 million distinct CDR3 sequences, roughly 49% being singletons. The sample consisted of blood. The receptors originated from a woman aged 40 to 50 in good health. The CDR3 runs from the conserved cysteine through the conserved F or W. Each record gives: CDR3 length, V gene, clone size, J gene, D gene, CDR3 protein, CDR3 DNA. A D gene is named only where the DNA matches it firmly. Rows give clone size only sometimes, using once, few, many, or a class for an expanded clone.

length: 16; V: TRBV25-1; size: -; J: TRBJ2-1; D: TRBD2; CDR3: CASNRGGGTAYNEQFF; DNA: TGTGCCAGCAACCGGGGCGGGGGAACCGCTTACAATGAGCAGTTCTTC
length: 17; V: TRBV28; size: -; J: TRBJ2-3; D: -; CDR3: CASRSNPGWGLGDTQYF; DNA: TGTGCCAGCAGATCAAACCCCGGGTGGGGGCTTGGCGATACGCAGTATTTT
length: 15; V: TRBV7-2; size: few; J: TRBJ2-3; D: TRBD2; CDR3: CASSSAAGAFGTQYF; DNA: TGTGCCAGCAGCTCAGCAGCGGGGGCCTTCGGTACGCAGTATTTT
length: 17; V: TRBV5-6; size: -; J: TRBJ2-6; D: -; CDR3: CASSSRGVRSGANVLTF; DNA: TGTGCCAGCAGCTCCCGAGGGGTTAGGTCTGGGGCCAACGTCCTGACTTTC
length: 12; V: TRBV28; size: -; J: TRBJ1-5; D: TRBD1; CDR3: CASRQGYQPQHF; DNA: TGTGCCAGCAGACAGGGGTATCAGCCCCAGCATTTT
length: 13; V: TRBV10-3; size: -; J: TRBJ2-7; D: -; CDR3: CATKLAPSYEQYF; DNA: TGTGCCACCAAACTAGCTCCTTCCTACGAGCAGTACTTC
length: 15; V: TRBV27; size: few; J: TRBJ2-3; D: TRBD2; CDR3: CASRLAGRAQYTQYF; DNA: TGTGCCAGCAGACTAGCGGGGCGGGCGCAATATACGCAGTATTTT
length: 13; V: TRBV10-3; size: -; J: TRBJ1-4; D: -; CDR3: CAIRSGPNEKLFF; DNA: TGTGCCATCAGATCGGGACCAAATGAAAAACTGTTTTTT
length: 16; V: TRBV20-1; size: -; J: TRBJ2-1; D: TRBD2; CDR3: CSAGDGTSGDYNEQFF; DNA: TGCAGTGCTGGGGACGGGACTAGCGGGGATTACAATGAGCAGTTCTTC
length: 16; V: TRBV20-1; size: -; J: TRBJ1-1; D: -; CDR3: CSARERAGTRNTEAFF; DNA: TGCAGTGCTAGAGAAAGAGCCGGGACAAGGAACACTGAAGCTTTCTTT
length: 14; V: TRBV7-2; size: -; J: TRBJ2-4; D: -; CDR3: CASSLGRGLHIQYF; DNA: TGTGCCAGCAGCTTAGGCCGAGGGTTACACATTCAGTACTTC
length: 15; V: TRBV5-1; size: -; J: TRBJ2-5; D: -; CDR3: CASTQGSGARETQYF; DNA: TGCGCCAGCACCCAAGGCTCGGGGGCGAGGGAGACCCAGTACTTC
length: 16; V: TRBV7-9; size: -; J: TRBJ2-5; D: -; CDR3: CASSLGLSIPRETQYF; DNA: TGTGCCAGCAGCTTAGGACTCTCGATTCCCAGGGAGACCCAGTACTTC
length: 13; V: TRBV15; size: -; J: TRBJ1-2; D: -; CDR3: CATSRDPLHGYTF; DNA: TGTGCCACCAGCAGAGATCCATTACATGGCTACACCTTC
length: 15; V: TRBV11-2; size: -; J: TRBJ2-5; D: TRBD2; CDR3: CASSYRDYPSETQYF; DNA: TGTGCCAGCAGCTACCGGGACTATCCTTCAGAGACCCAGTACTTC
length: 12; V: TRBV6-5; size: few; J: TRBJ2-1; D: TRBD2; CDR3: CASAGGPYEQFF; DNA: TGTGCCAGCGCGGGGGGGCCCTATGAGCAGTTCTTC
length: 11; V: TRBV29-1; size: few; J: TRBJ2-5; D: -; CDR3: CSVVDGETQYF; DNA: TGCAGCGTTGTTGATGGAGAGACCCAGTACTTC
length: 16; V: TRBV6-6; size: -; J: TRBJ1-5; D: -; CDR3: CASSYSPGAINQPQHF; DNA: TGTGCCAGCAGTTACTCGCCAGGGGCGATCAATCAGCCCCAGCATTTT
length: 14; V: TRBV28; size: -; J: TRBJ1-1; D: -; CDR3: CASHGRKKVTEAFF; DNA: TGTGCCAGCCATGGGAGGAAGAAGGTTACTGAAGCTTTCTTT
length: 15; V: TRBV20-1; size: -; J: TRBJ1-2; D: TRBD1; CDR3: CSARALTGGGDGYTF; DNA: TGCAGTGCTAGGGCCCTTACAGGGGGCGGGGATGGCTACACCTTC
length: 14; V: TRBV27; size: few; J: TRBJ2-7; D: -; CDR3: CASSPSDYSYEQYF; DNA: TGTGCCAGCAGCCCCTCGGACTACTCCTACGAGCAGTACTTC
length: 12; V: TRBV28; size: few; J: TRBJ2-7; D: -; CDR3: CASSGPIYEQYF; DNA: TGTGCCAGCAGCGGCCCCATATACGAGCAGTACTTC
length: 16; V: TRBV15; size: -; J: TRBJ2-5; D: TRBD1; CDR3: CATSMRGQGLLETQYF; DNA: TGTGCCACCAGCATGAGGGGACAGGGGTTATTAGAGACCCAGTACTTC
length: 14; V: TRBV15; size: -; J: TRBJ2-5; D: -; CDR3: CATSRAPFPETQYF; DNA: TGTGCCACCAGCAGGGCACCTTTCCCGGAGACCCAGTACTTC
length: 15; V: TRBV27; size: many; J: TRBJ2-6; D: -; CDR3: CASSRTGSGANVLTF; DNA: TGTGCCAGCAGTCGTACCGGATCTGGGGCCAACGTCCTGACTTTC
length: 15; V: TRBV5-4; size: once; J: TRBJ1-4; D: TRBD1; CDR3: CASSGAGTVNEKLFF; DNA: TGTGCCAGCAGCGGCGCCGGGACAGTTAATGAAAAACTGTTTTTT
length: 17; V: TRBV14; size: -; J: TRBJ2-4; D: TRBD1; CDR3: CASSPLGQGIAKNIQYF; DNA: TGTGCCAGCAGCCCCCTAGGACAGGGGATAGCCAAAAACATTCAGTACTTC
length: 17; V: TRBV5-1; size: -; J: TRBJ2-3; D: -; CDR3: CASSLASGPPGADTQYF; DNA: TGCGCCAGCAGCTTGGCCTCAGGACCACCGGGAGCAGATACGCAGTATTTT
length: 15; V: TRBV20-1; size: -; J: TRBJ2-3; D: TRBD2; CDR3: CSAQAGGPGTDTQYF; DNA: TGCAGTGCCCAAGCGGGGGGACCGGGGACAGATACGCAGTATTTT
length: 12; V: TRBV29-1; size: -; J: TRBJ1-1; D: TRBD1; CDR3: CSVQGDYTEAFF; DNA: TGCAGCGTGCAGGGGGACTACACTGAAGCTTTCTTT
length: 17; V: TRBV4-2; size: many; J: TRBJ2-3; D: TRBD2; CDR3: CASSQKLAGASTDTQYF; DNA: TGTGCCAGCAGCCAAAAACTAGCGGGGGCTAGCACAGATACGCAGTATTTT
length: 16; V: TRBV7-2; size: -; J: TRBJ1-4; D: -; CDR3: CASSQLSTATNEKLFF; DNA: TGTGCCAGCAGCCAGCTTTCGACGGCAACTAATGAAAAACTGTTTTTT
length: 13; V: TRBV7-7; size: many; J: TRBJ2-5; D: TRBD1; CDR3: CASSKDRKETQYF; DNA: TGTGCTAGCAGCAAGGACAGGAAAGAGACCCAGTACTTC
length: 16; V: TRBV4-2; size: once; J: TRBJ2-1; D: -; CDR3: CASSQELGGSYNEQFF; DNA: TGTGCCAGCAGCCAAGAGCTGGGCGGCTCCTACAATGAGCAGTTCTTC
length: 13; V: TRBV24-1; size: -; J: TRBJ2-4; D: -; CDR3: CATSGGPSGIQYF; DNA: TGTGCCACCAGTGGTGGGCCCTCAGGCATTCAGTACTTC
length: 15; V: TRBV20-1; size: -; J: TRBJ2-1; D: TRBD2; CDR3: CSATSPGGFRNEQFF; DNA: TGCAGTGCTACCTCCCCGGGGGGTTTCCGTAATGAGCAGTTCTTC
length: 11; V: TRBV20-1; size: -; J: TRBJ1-2; D: -; CDR3: CSATDGAGYTF; DNA: TGCAGTGCCACGGACGGCGCTGGCTACACCTTC
length: 13; V: TRBV20-1; size: -; J: TRBJ2-1; D: TRBD1; CDR3: CSAKTTGGNEQFF; DNA: TGCAGTGCTAAAACGACAGGGGGCAATGAGCAGTTCTTC